These 19 T cell receptor beta chains originate from one sample sequenced in a study of CD8+ T cells in alopecia areata. RNA extraction was followed by reverse transcription into cDNA, which acted as the sequencing template. Produced via immunoSEQ multiplex PCR; TCRdb's table is partial and in-frame only. The table includes about 150,000 clones, approximately 87% detected once. Sequenced here: CD8+ T cells sorted from blood, sampled at week 0. These receptors were taken from a human donor with alopecia areata.

This chain joins TRBV30 and TRBJ2-7; D is unclear. The V gene's germline CDR1 is GTSNPN and CDR2 SVGIG (reference sequence). The V and J ends lost 6 bases and 4 bases respectively, with 13 bases between them. The CDR3 totals 12 residues. The DNA of the CDR3 is TGTGCCTGTCAGACGAGTGGGTACGAGCAGTACTTC. This sequence encodes CACQTSGYEQYF.

This clone has only one observation. This chain joins TRBV6-5 and TRBJ2-1; D gene unclear. The V end lost 0 bases, the J end lost 4 bases, and 10 bases lay between the germline ends. CDR3 length: 15 residues. The germline V gene has CDR1 MNHEY and CDR2 SVGAGI. CDR3 DNA: TGTGCCAGCAGTTACTCGATGCCCTATTACAATGAGCAGTTCTTC. Translation: CASSYSMPYYNEQFF.

V usage is TRBV7-9 and J usage is TRBJ2-7, with D possibly matching TRBD1 (5 bases). Trimming took off 5 bases at V and 5 bases at J, with 13 bases between the two ends. Germline lookup yields CDR1 SEHNR and CDR2 FQNEAQ (reference sequence). CDR3 length: 13 residues. Written as DNA, the CDR3 is TGTGCCAGCAGCCCCCGGCAGGGCCACGAGCAGTACTTC. This encodes CASSPRQGHEQYF.

The chain links TRBV5-4 to TRBJ2-7; the D call may be TRBD1 or TRBD2 (7 bases each). Germline-derived CDR1 and CDR2 are SGHNT and YYREEE (reference sequence). Between the trimmed V and J ends, which lost 3 bases and 3 bases, there was a span of 16 bases. The CDR3 has 15 residues. The chain's CDR3 is CASSSRGGLYYEQYF. Here the CDR3 DNA reads TGTGCCAGCAGCTCCAGGGGGGGTCTCTACTACGAGCAGTACTTC.

This sequence joins TRBV29-1 and TRBJ1-1; weak D call: TRBD1 (5 bases). The V and J ends lost 6 bases and 3 bases respectively, with 20 bases between them. The CDR3 is 15 residues long. Germline lookup yields CDR1 SQVTM and CDR2 ANQGSEA. In DNA, the CDR3 is TGCAGCGTCGAGATGGGACGAGGGAAACACACTGAAGCTTTCTTT. Amino acids: CSVEMGRGKHTEAFF.

The V gene is TRBV11-2, the J gene TRBJ2-3; TRBD2 matches at 8 bases. Germline V gene data show CDR1 as SGHAT and CDR2 as FQNNGV. The V and J ends lost 5 bases and 0 bases, in that order; junction bases with no gene match: 7. The CDR3 totals 16 residues. CDR3 residues: CASSPLLAASTDTQYF. The CDR3 DNA reads as TGTGCCAGCAGCCCGTTACTAGCGGCTAGCACAGATACGCAGTATTTT.

The chain recombines TRBV6-1 with TRBJ2-3, with TRBD2 as a possible D gene (7 bases). V gave up 2 bases and J gave up 4 bases, with 16 bases separating them. CDR1 is MNHNS, CDR2 SASEGT, per germline. The CDR3 is 16 amino acids. CDR3 bases: TGTGCCAGCAGTGAATATGTCAGGGGAGGGGCAGATACGCAGTATTTT. Its protein product is CASSEYVRGGADTQYF.

The rearrangement uses TRBV5-8 and TRBJ2-1; 15 nucleotides agree with TRBD2. This CDR3 has 15 amino acids. CDR1 and CDR2 (germline): SGHTS, YDEGEE. V lost 4 bases to trimming and J lost 8 bases; unmatched junction nucleotides: 4. CDR3 nucleotides: TGTGCCAGCAGCCCGGGACTAGCGGGGGGCGATGAGCAGTTCTTC. Its translation: CASSPGLAGGDEQFF.

The J gene is TRBJ2-5, the V gene TRBV10-3; perhaps TRBD1 as D (5 bases). The V end was cut by 10 bases, the J end by 0 bases, with 15 bases between. Germline V CDR1 and CDR2: ENHRY, SYGVKD. This CDR3 comprises 14 residues. For the CDR3, the DNA is TGTGCCAGCGCGGCGCAGGGATACCAAGAGACCCAGTACTTC. Encoded protein: CASAAQGYQETQYF.

The V gene is TRBV2, the J gene TRBJ1-5; D possibly corresponds to TRBD1 (6 bases). The CDR3 loop spans 16 amino acids. V lost 2 bases and J lost 0, with 11 bases in between. Germline V lookup: CDR1 SNHLY, CDR2 FYNNEI. Here the CDR3 DNA reads TGTGCCAGCAGTGAAATCTCAGGGGATAGCAATCAGCCCCAGCATTTT. Protein product: CASSEISGDSNQPQHF.

This chain links TRBV7-6 with TRBJ1-4; D uncertain. Trimming left V 5 bases short and J 4 bases short, with 5 bases between. The CDR3 is 12 amino acids. CDR1 is SGHVS and CDR2 is FNYEAQ in the germline V gene. The CDR3 protein is CASSASNEKLFF. CDR3 coding DNA: TGTGCCAGCAGCGCCAGTAATGAAAAACTGTTTTTT.

The chain couples TRBV19 to TRBJ1-4; a weak D match, TRBD1 (6 bases). The CDR3 sequence is 13 residues long. Trimming removed 7 bases from V and 5 bases from J, with 11 bases in between. Looked up from germline, CDR1 is LNHDA and CDR2 is SQIVND (reference sequence). CDR3 loop: CASTYGQNEKLFF. In DNA, the CDR3 is TGTGCCAGTACCTACGGACAGAATGAAAAACTGTTTTTT.

The chain is built from TRBV13 and TRBJ2-7; D unresolved. The V and J ends lost 3 bases and 1 base respectively, with 7 bases between them. CDR1 and CDR2 (germline): PRHDT, FYEKMQ (reference sequence). The CDR3 runs 13 residues. CDR3 sequence reads: CASSLGNSYEQYF. The DNA of the CDR3 is TGTGCCAGCAGCTTGGGCAATTCCTACGAGCAGTACTTC.

In its sample, this clone was seen once. This chain joins TRBV6-5 and TRBJ2-7; D gene uncertain. V lost 5 bases, J lost 0 bases, and 8 bases lay in between. The length of the CDR3 is 13 residues. Germline V gene data show CDR1 as MNHEY and CDR2 as SVGAGI. CDR3 nucleotides: TGTGCCAGCAGTCTCGGATTCTCCTACGAGCAGTACTTC. Translating gives CASSLGFSYEQYF.

V gene TRBV2 combines with J gene TRBJ2-7, with 9 nucleotides matching TRBD1. The germline V gene has CDR1 SNHLY and CDR2 FYNNEI. The CDR3 covers 14 residues. Trimming took 5 bases from V and 7 from J; bases not matched to a gene: 9. The CDR3 loop reads CASSPGQGLLEQYF. The CDR3 region has the DNA TGTGCCAGCAGTCCGGGACAGGGCTTGCTGGAGCAGTACTTC. Full variable domain (rest looked up from reference TRBV2 and TRBJ2-7): EPEVTQTPSHQVTQMGQEVILRCVPISNHLYFYWYRQILGQKVEFLVSFYNNEISEKSEIFDDQFSVERPDGSNFTLKIRSTKLEDSAMYFCASSPGQGLLEQYFGPGTRLTVT.

The V gene is TRBV27, the J gene TRBJ2-5; D tentatively fits TRBD1 or TRBD2 (5 bases each). V lost 10 bases to trimming and J lost 1 base, with 10 bases between them. Germline V lookup: CDR1 MNHEY, CDR2 SMNVEV (reference sequence). The CDR3 spans 12 residues. The CDR3 nucleotides read TGTGCCACGGGACCCTTCCAAGAGACCCAGTACTTC. Translating it yields CATGPFQETQYF.

The chain recombines TRBV5-1 with TRBJ1-5; the D is unclear. V lost 4 bases, J lost 4 bases, and 15 bases lay in between. Looked up from germline, CDR1 is SGHRS and CDR2 is YFSETQ. The CDR3 has 15 residues. CDR3 DNA sequence: TGCGCCAGCAGCGCATACCCCGCGCCGAATCAGCCCCAGCATTTT. This sequence encodes CASSAYPAPNQPQHF.

The chain employs TRBV2 and TRBJ2-5; D is undetermined. Trimming pared 7 bases from V and 3 bases from J, leaving 15 bases between. CDR1 is SNHLY, CDR2 FYNNEI, per germline. This CDR3 is 14 amino acids long. CDR3 in amino acids: CASKRLGSKETQYF. In nucleotides, the CDR3 is TGTGCCAGCAAAAGGTTAGGATCTAAAGAGACCCAGTACTTC.

The chain joins TRBV5-6 to TRBJ1-1; D not resolved. Trimming removed 5 bases at V and 1 base at J, with 9 bases between. Per germline, CDR1 SGHDT and CDR2 YYEEEE. The CDR3 sequence is 13 residues long. CDR3 bases: TGTGCCAGCAGGGCGGCGCAGAACACTGAAGCTTTCTTT. Translating it yields CASRAAQNTEAFF.